The 13 T cell receptor beta chains in this list originate from one sample, sequenced in a study of T cells after yellow fever vaccination. TCRdb redid the calling of the 5' RACE reads with MiXCR, one entry per CDR3 protein. The sample lists a few hundred thousand distinct CDR3 sequences, less than 20% occurring once. The source material was PBMCs, sampled about 5 days after the first yellow fever vaccination. Every receptor here comes from a man in his late teens or twenties who received the YFV17D yellow fever vaccine.

The chain couples TRBV7-9 to TRBJ2-6, with D unresolved. The CDR3 contains 13 residues. Germline V CDR1 and CDR2: SEHNR, FQNEAQ (reference sequence). Trimming stripped 2 bases from V and 18 bases from J, with 17 bases between. This chain's CDR3 is CASSLTVSILGTF. The CDR3 bases are TGTGCCAGCAGCTTAACTGTTTCGATCTTAGGGACTTTC.

This clonotype was observed a few times. This chain uses TRBV10-3 with TRBJ2-5, with TRBD2 matching over 7 bases. V lost 1 base, J lost 2 bases, and 4 bases stayed unmatched. The CDR3 is 15 residues long. Germline V lookup: CDR1 ENHRY, CDR2 SYGVKD. For the CDR3, the DNA is TGTGCCATCAGTGAGTGGGGGACTACACAAGAGACCCAGTACTTC. It specifies CAISEWGTTQETQYF.

The chain recombines TRBV7-2 with TRBJ1-2; D gene ambiguous. The CDR3 has 16 residues. V lost 5 bases, J lost 4 bases, and 20 bases lay in between. Germline V gene data show CDR1 as SGHTA and CDR2 as FQGNSA. The CDR3 sequence: CASSPAGRSLPYGYTF. The CDR3, as DNA: TGTGCCAGCAGCCCCGCAGGCCGCTCGCTTCCCTATGGCTACACCTTC.

V gene TRBV28 combines with J gene TRBJ2-7, with TRBD1 matching 9 bases. The germline gives CDR1 MDHEN, CDR2 SYDVKM. This CDR3 has 14 residues. The trim removed 4 bases at V and 3 bases at J, leaving 4 bases unmatched. The CDR3 reads CASSSRQGGYEQYV. As DNA, the CDR3 is TGTGCCAGCAGTTCTAGACAGGGGGGCTACGAGCAGTACGTC.

The V gene is TRBV10-3, the J gene TRBJ1-2; no firm D call. CDR3 length: 14 amino acids. Trimming removed 8 bases at V and 10 bases at J, with 23 bases between. CDR1 is ENHRY, CDR2 SYGVKD, per germline. CDR3 sequence: CAIGREEKKSDYTF. For the CDR3, the DNA is TGTGCCATCGGACGGGAGGAGAAGAAGTCTGACTACACCTTC.

This clonotype was seen many times. The chain recombines TRBV20-1 with TRBJ2-7, with D possibly TRBD1 on 5 matching bases. Trimming removed 0 bases at V and 12 bases at J, with 18 bases between. The germline V gene encodes CDR1 DFQATT and CDR2 SNEGSKA (reference sequence). CDR3 length equals 13 residues. CDR3 residues: CSARDPMLDRSYV. CDR3 nucleotide sequence: TGCAGTGCTAGAGATCCTATGCTCGACAGATCGTACGTC.

A few counts support this clonotype. The chain has TRBV5-1 and TRBJ2-2, with D perhaps matching TRBD1 (7 bases). CDR1 SGHRS and CDR2 YFSETQ come from the germline V gene. The CDR3 contains 16 residues. V was shortened by 2 bases and J by 2 bases, with 13 bases between the two germline ends. CDR3 sequence (DNA): TGCGCCAGCAGCTTTCAGGGGGGACCTAACACCGGGGAGCTGTTTTTT. This sequence encodes CASSFQGGPNTGELFF.

The chain employs TRBV20-1 and TRBJ2-2, with D unresolved. Trimming cost V 5 bases and J 0 bases, with 7 bases left between them. Germline CDR1 reads DFQATT; CDR2 reads SNEGSKA (reference sequence). This CDR3 is 13 amino acids long. Written as DNA, the CDR3 is TGCAGTGCTCCGATGCCGAACACCGGGGAGCTGTTTTTT. Its translation: CSAPMPNTGELFF.

V gene TRBV10-3 combines with J gene TRBJ1-5; no reliable D call. The CDR3 has 14 residues. V was clipped by 6 bases and J by 6 bases, with 15 bases between them. Per the germline V gene, CDR1 is ENHRY and CDR2 is SYGVKD. The CDR3 DNA reads TGTGCCATCAGGGAAGGTGGTGGTGGTCAGCCCCAGCATTTT. Protein product: CAIREGGGGQPQHF.

This chain connects TRBV20-1 to TRBJ2-5; no definite D call. V lost 4 bases and J 5 bases, leaving 11 bases between the germline ends. The germline gives CDR1 DFQATT, CDR2 SNEGSKA (reference sequence). This CDR3 comprises 12 residues. The CDR3 DNA reads TGCAGTGCTACCCCCGTACGGGAGACCCAGTACTTC. Residues: CSATPVRETQYF.

This clonotype was observed many times. The V call is TRBV12-3 or TRBV12-4, the J call TRBJ1-1; TRBD1 might be the D (5 bases). Deletions cut 1 base from V and 6 bases from J, with 9 bases between. The CDR3 length is 13 residues. The CDR3 region has the DNA TGTGCCAGCAGTTTAGGGGGCTTTGCTGAAGCTTTCTTT. It encodes CASSLGGFAEAFF.

This chain links TRBV20-1 with TRBJ1-1, with D maybe TRBD1 (5 bases). Germline loops: CDR1 DFQATT, CDR2 SNEGSKA (reference sequence). V gave up 0 bases and J gave up 5 bases, with 13 bases separating them. The CDR3 spans 14 residues. CDR3 DNA: TGCAGTGCTAGAGAGAACAGGCCGGGTACTGAAGCTTTCTTT. As protein: CSARENRPGTEAFF.

The rearrangement joins TRBV4-1 to TRBJ2-1; the D gene is possibly TRBD1 (6 bases). V lost 1 base and J 7 bases, leaving 14 bases between the germline ends. Looked up from germline, CDR1 is MGHRA and CDR2 is YSYEKL. CDR3 length: 15 residues. CDR3 region: CASSQGGGRRNEQFF. The CDR3, as DNA: TGCGCCAGCAGCCAAGGAGGGGGTAGGAGGAATGAGCAGTTCTTC.